This T cell receptor beta chain was sequenced for a study of shared clonotypes between healthy human individuals. Study outcomes and limitations: There were few donors, and this limited the genetic and exposure-history diversity represented.

The authors' processing: ImmunoSEQ only sent back junction sequences with no quality scores, so filtering was done differently. Libraries were prepared by immunoSEQ multiplex PCR; TCRdb keeps only in-frame clonotypes and omits some of them. That table supplies the V and J calls and clone size; D and trimming were determined from the DNA. The sample lists over a million clones, 65% to 75% seen once, with about 1.5% in the top ten. The donors, healthy adults who were HIV-negative, had experienced no recent acute infections or vaccinations. CD45RA+ naive and CD45RA-negative memory subsets were separated from CD4+ cells. Of note for this clone: Its target is unknown.

The CDR3 contains 14 residues. Germline lookup yields CDR1 SEHNR and CDR2 FQNEAQ (reference sequence). The germline V and J ends were trimmed by 1 base and 5 bases, with 9 bases remaining between them. This TCR derives from a man between 18 and 35 years old in good health. The sample consisted of memory CD4+ T cells sorted from blood. Subset here: CD45RA-negative fraction. This chain uses TRBV7-9 with TRBJ1-5; D not certain. The CDR3 nucleotides read TGTGCCAGCAGCTTAGAGTGGGAGGATCAGCCCCAGCATTTT. This codes for CASSLEWEDQPQHF.